The T cell receptor (beta chain) under discussion was sequenced for a study of cytomegalovirus exposure and HLA in healthy donors. Findings and caveats of the study: An analysis done earlier found most TCR beta V segments productive about 87% or about 30% of the time.

About this clone: Its antigen is not known.

CDR1 and CDR2 from the germline V gene are MDHEN and SYDVKM. This CDR3 spans 15 amino acids. Unmatched junction bases numbered 5, after V lost 3 bases and J lost 10 bases. The primer mix had 60 Vbeta and 13 Jbeta primers. The repertoire was sequenced with immunoSEQ multiplex PCR; TCRdb's copy has only in-frame clones and lacks some. This sample has 75,000 to 95,000 clones, with 78% found just once. The J gene is TRBJ2-1, the V gene TRBV28, with TRBD2 matching over 14 bases. The TCR originated in a male donor in good health and CMV-seropositive. The sequenced sample consisted of PBMCs. CDR3 amino acids: CASSLTSGGVKEQFF. CDR3 DNA sequence: TGTGCCAGCAGTTTGACTAGCGGGGGGGTAAAGGAGCAGTTCTTC.